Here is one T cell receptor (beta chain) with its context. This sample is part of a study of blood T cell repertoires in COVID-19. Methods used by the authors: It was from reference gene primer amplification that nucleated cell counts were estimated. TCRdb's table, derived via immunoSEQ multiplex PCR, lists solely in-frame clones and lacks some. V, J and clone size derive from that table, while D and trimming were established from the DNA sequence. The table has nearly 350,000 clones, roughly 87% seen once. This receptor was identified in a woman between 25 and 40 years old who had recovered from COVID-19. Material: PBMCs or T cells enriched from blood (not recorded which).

The CDR3 DNA sequence: TGTGCCAGCCCGCCTTCCCAGGGAGGACGGGGTGAAGCTTTCTTT. Protein product: CASPPSQGGRGEAFF. This chain joins TRBV28 and TRBJ1-1; D is perhaps TRBD1 (5 bases). Trimming stripped 8 bases from V and 7 bases from J, with 23 bases between. The CDR3 totals 15 residues. Looked up from germline, CDR1 is MDHEN and CDR2 is SYDVKM.